A selection of T cell receptor beta chains follows, all from one sample in a study of blood T cell repertoires in COVID-19. This table comes from immunoSEQ multiplex PCR, and its TCRdb copy is limited to in-frame clones, with some not included. The repertoire has approximately 230,000 clones, 86% of them found once; the top ten carry around 2%. The sample comprised peripheral blood. Source of these receptors: a young man who had recovered from COVID-19. CDR3s include the opening cysteine and the closing phenylalanine or tryptophan. Fields, in order: V gene, clone size, CDR3 length, D gene, J gene, CDR3 protein, CDR3 DNA. D genes are given only for firm matches. Expanded clones are given a class, and other clones once, few, many or no size at all.

v_call: TRBV12-5
clone_size: NA
cdr3_length: 16
d_call: TRBD1
j_call: TRBJ1-4
cdr3_aa: CASGLDWDSTNEKLFF
cdr3_nt: TGTGCTAGTGGTTTGGACTGGGACAGTACTAATGAAAAACTGTTTTTT

v_call: TRBV7-8
clone_size: NA
cdr3_length: 14
d_call: TRBD1
j_call: TRBJ1-1
cdr3_aa: CASSGTGGAAEAFF
cdr3_nt: TGTGCCAGCAGTGGAACAGGGGGCGCGGCTGAAGCTTTCTTT

v_call: TRBV2
clone_size: NA
cdr3_length: 12
d_call: NA
j_call: TRBJ1-2
cdr3_aa: CASILTAGGYTF
cdr3_nt: TGTGCCAGCATTTTGACAGCTGGTGGCTACACCTTC

v_call: TRBV5-4
clone_size: NA
cdr3_length: 14
d_call: NA
j_call: TRBJ1-3
cdr3_aa: CASSSTTTGNTIYF
cdr3_nt: TGTGCCAGCAGCTCTACTACAACCGGAAACACCATATATTTT

v_call: TRBV5-1
clone_size: NA
cdr3_length: 14
d_call: NA
j_call: TRBJ1-1
cdr3_aa: CASSGADLVTEAFF
cdr3_nt: TGCGCCAGCAGCGGGGCGGATCTTGTTACTGAAGCTTTCTTT

v_call: TRBV11-2
clone_size: NA
cdr3_length: 17
d_call: TRBD1
j_call: TRBJ1-1
cdr3_aa: CASSFRRTGELNTEAFF
cdr3_nt: TGTGCCAGCAGCTTTCGGCGAACAGGGGAATTAAACACTGAAGCTTTCTTT

v_call: TRBV12-3/TRBV12-4
clone_size: NA
cdr3_length: 13
d_call: NA
j_call: TRBJ2-5
cdr3_aa: CASSWGGGETQYF
cdr3_nt: TGTGCCAGCAGTTGGGGGGGCGGAGAGACCCAGTACTTC

v_call: TRBV28
clone_size: NA
cdr3_length: 13
d_call: NA
j_call: TRBJ2-1
cdr3_aa: CASSYPSYNEQFF
cdr3_nt: TGTGCCAGCAGTTATCCTTCTTACAATGAGCAGTTCTTC

v_call: TRBV27
clone_size: NA
cdr3_length: 16
d_call: NA
j_call: TRBJ2-7
cdr3_aa: CASSGGTGKSSYEQYF
cdr3_nt: TGTGCCAGCAGTGGGGGTACAGGGAAGAGCTCCTACGAGCAGTACTTC

v_call: TRBV4-2
clone_size: NA
cdr3_length: 14
d_call: NA
j_call: TRBJ2-1
cdr3_aa: CASSQDAGVNEQFF
cdr3_nt: TGTGCCAGCAGCCAAGATGCAGGGGTGAATGAGCAGTTCTTC

v_call: TRBV7-9
clone_size: NA
cdr3_length: 16
d_call: NA
j_call: TRBJ2-2
cdr3_aa: CASSASGVANTGELFF
cdr3_nt: TGTGCCAGCAGCGCTTCGGGGGTAGCGAACACCGGGGAGCTGTTTTTT

v_call: TRBV6-1
clone_size: once
cdr3_length: 15
d_call: NA
j_call: TRBJ2-7
cdr3_aa: CASSEQTTGSYEQYF
cdr3_nt: TGTGCCAGCAGTGAACAAACGACAGGCTCCTACGAGCAGTACTTC

v_call: TRBV5-5
clone_size: NA
cdr3_length: 14
d_call: NA
j_call: TRBJ1-2
cdr3_aa: CASSLQATNYGYTF
cdr3_nt: TGTGCCAGCAGCTTGCAGGCTACGAACTATGGCTACACCTTC

v_call: TRBV4-3
clone_size: once
cdr3_length: 18
d_call: NA
j_call: TRBJ2-3
cdr3_aa: CASSQYLLAGFDTDTQYF
cdr3_nt: TGCGCCAGCAGCCAATATCTTCTGGCGGGGTTTGACACAGATACGCAGTATTTT

v_call: TRBV6-6
clone_size: few
cdr3_length: 17
d_call: TRBD1
j_call: TRBJ1-5
cdr3_aa: CASSPAQGTPVNQPQHF
cdr3_nt: TGTGCCAGCAGTCCTGCACAGGGGACTCCTGTAAATCAGCCCCAGCATTTT

v_call: TRBV27
clone_size: NA
cdr3_length: 12
d_call: NA
j_call: TRBJ1-1
cdr3_aa: CASSSVGLWAFF
cdr3_nt: TGTGCCAGCAGTTCCGTCGGTTTGTGGGCTTTCTTT

v_call: TRBV29-1
clone_size: NA
cdr3_length: 11
d_call: NA
j_call: TRBJ2-1
cdr3_aa: CSGRELNEQFF
cdr3_nt: TGCAGCGGGAGAGAGTTGAATGAGCAGTTCTTC

v_call: TRBV5-4
clone_size: NA
cdr3_length: 14
d_call: NA
j_call: TRBJ1-2
cdr3_aa: CASSLAPGSGGYTF
cdr3_nt: TGTGCCAGCAGCTTGGCCCCGGGATCGGGTGGCTACACCTTC

v_call: TRBV30
clone_size: NA
cdr3_length: 13
d_call: NA
j_call: TRBJ1-3
cdr3_aa: CAWSVGAGNTIYF
cdr3_nt: TGTGCCTGGAGTGTAGGGGCTGGAAACACCATATATTTT

v_call: TRBV7-2
clone_size: once
cdr3_length: 14
d_call: NA
j_call: TRBJ1-6
cdr3_aa: CASSATAGNSPLHF
cdr3_nt: TGTGCCAGCAGCGCGACAGCTGGGAATTCACCCCTCCACTTT

v_call: TRBV6-6
clone_size: NA
cdr3_length: 11
d_call: NA
j_call: TRBJ2-7
cdr3_aa: CASSPSGEQYF
cdr3_nt: TGTGCCAGCAGCCCCTCCGGTGAGCAGTACTTC

v_call: TRBV29-1
clone_size: NA
cdr3_length: 15
d_call: NA
j_call: TRBJ1-1
cdr3_aa: CSVEDLGRTDTEAFF
cdr3_nt: TGCAGCGTTGAAGATCTTGGCAGAACCGACACTGAAGCTTTCTTT

v_call: TRBV6-6
clone_size: NA
cdr3_length: 15
d_call: TRBD1
j_call: TRBJ1-3
cdr3_aa: CASSQDRDSGNTIYF
cdr3_nt: TGTGCCAGCAGTCAAGACAGGGACTCTGGAAACACCATATATTTT

v_call: TRBV27
clone_size: few
cdr3_length: 15
d_call: NA
j_call: TRBJ1-6
cdr3_aa: CASSSGTYYNSPLHF
cdr3_nt: TGTGCCAGCAGTTCCGGGACTTACTATAATTCACCCCTCCACTTT

v_call: TRBV7-8
clone_size: few
cdr3_length: 16
d_call: NA
j_call: TRBJ1-3
cdr3_aa: CASSFQELISGNTIYF
cdr3_nt: TGTGCCAGCAGCTTCCAAGAACTCATCTCTGGAAACACCATATATTTT

v_call: TRBV3-1/TRBV3-2
clone_size: once
cdr3_length: 15
d_call: NA
j_call: TRBJ2-3
cdr3_aa: CASSQFLASIDTQYF
cdr3_nt: TGTGCCAGCAGCCAGTTCTTGGCTAGCATTGATACGCAGTATTTT